This T cell receptor (beta chain) was sequenced for a study of CD8 T cells in ankylosing spondylitis. Notes on the study in general: Several highly homologous variants made up a TCR beta motif, and this motif appeared characteristic of ankylosing spondylitis blood. There was reportedly significant enrichment of clones that were disease-linked in matched ankylosing spondylitis synovial fluid.

The CDR3 has 17 amino acids. V was pared by 5 bases and J by 4 bases, with 11 bases of the junction left unmatched. Germline V gives CDR1 MNHEY, CDR2 SVGEGT. This clonotype was observed a handful of times. The antigen remains undetermined. MiXCR, applied by TCRdb to the 5' RACE reads, yields one record per CDR3 protein. The table shows 700,000 or so distinct CDR3 sequences, with roughly 20% occurring only once. The TCR sequence derives from a male donor with ankylosing spondylitis. V is TRBV6-2 or TRBV6-3 and J is TRBJ2-1; TRBD2 matches 10 bases. Material for sequencing was blood, either unsorted or a sorted T cell fraction (not recorded which). CDR3 nucleotides: TGTGCCAGCAGTCACCCCCCCGGGACTAGCGTATACAATGAGCAGTTCTTC. It encodes CASSHPPGTSVYNEQFF.